The 30 T cell receptor beta chains reported below all come from one sample, sequenced in a study of identical twins. Using its own MiXCR run on the 5' RACE reads, TCRdb lists one record per CDR3 protein. The data contain 120,000 to 150,000 distinct CDR3 sequences, 3.5% of them singletons. Sequences were obtained from memory T cells sorted from blood. The receptors originated from a man between 18 and 29 years old in good health.

This clonotype has ten or more counts. V usage is TRBV11-2 and J usage is TRBJ2-1, with 7 bases identical to TRBD2. The CDR3 has 17 residues. CDR1 and CDR2 from the germline V gene are SGHAT and FQNNGV. After removal of 1 base from V and 1 base from J, the junction contained 7 bases not matched to a gene. CDR3 amino acids: CASSLGPLAASYNEQFF. The CDR3 DNA follows: TGTGCCAGCAGCTTAGGGCCCCTAGCGGCTTCCTACAATGAGCAGTTCTTC.

This clonotype was counted many times. The genes are TRBV20-1 and TRBJ2-3; 8 bases align to TRBD1. The CDR3 spans 19 residues. CDR1 is DFQATT, CDR2 SNEGSKA, per germline (reference sequence). The V and J ends lost 1 base and 1 base, in that order; junction bases with no gene match: 16. The CDR3 region is CSARGQKRVSGQGTDTQYF. The CDR3 nucleotides are TGCAGTGCTAGAGGTCAAAAAAGGGTATCGGGACAGGGCACAGATACGCAGTATTTT.

In this sample, this clonotype turned up many times. The gene calls are TRBV24-1 and TRBJ2-7; TRBD1 or TRBD2 may be the D gene (5 bases each). V dropped 3 bases and J dropped 5 bases, with 10 bases sitting between them. Per germline, CDR1 KGHDR and CDR2 SFDVKD. The CDR3 loop spans 13 amino acids. Written as DNA, the CDR3 is TGTGCCACCAGTGATGGGGGACGGAACGAGCAGTACTTC. Its protein product is CATSDGGRNEQYF.

This clonotype occurred many times. This rearrangement joins TRBV9 to TRBJ2-3; D may be TRBD1 (6 bases). The CDR3 has 14 residues. V lost 1 base and J 0 bases, leaving 6 bases between the germline ends. Germline V lookup: CDR1 SGDLS, CDR2 YYNGEE. CDR3 bases: TGTGCCAGCAGCGTAACAGGGAGCACAGATACGCAGTATTTT. This sequence encodes CASSVTGSTDTQYF.

This clonotype was observed many times. The rearrangement uses TRBV5-1 and TRBJ2-7; 15 bases match TRBD2. In germline, CDR1 is SGHRS, CDR2 YFSETQ. V was clipped by 3 bases and J by 4 bases; unmatched bases: 5. The CDR3 has 16 amino acids. Here the CDR3 reads CASSSGLAGGVYEQYF. CDR3 coding DNA: TGCGCCAGCAGCTCGGGACTAGCGGGAGGTGTTTACGAGCAGTACTTC.

This clonotype was recorded at least ten times. The chain's CDR3 is CSAGGGAQETQYF. The DNA for the CDR3 is TGCAGTGCTGGAGGGGGGGCACAAGAGACCCAGTACTTC. This chain links TRBV20-1 with TRBJ2-5, with a weak D call TRBD2 (7 bases). CDR1 is DFQATT and CDR2 is SNEGSKA in the germline V gene (reference sequence). V was trimmed by 5 bases and J by 2 bases, leaving 12 bases between them. The CDR3 is made up of 13 amino acids.

This clonotype was detected many times. This chain links TRBV20-1 with TRBJ2-1; TRBD2 matches 8 bases. This CDR3 region has 16 residues. Per germline, CDR1 DFQATT and CDR2 SNEGSKA (reference sequence). The junction had 12 bases not matched to a gene; V was cut back by 3 bases and J by 5 bases. CDR3 sequence (DNA): TGCAGTGCTAGTATCCCTAGCGGGCTTCGAGACAATGAGCAGTTCTTC. This sequence encodes CSASIPSGLRDNEQFF.

This clonotype was seen at least ten times. V and J are TRBV10-3 and TRBJ2-7; D possibly matches TRBD1 or TRBD2 (5 bases each). V shed 5 bases and J shed 2 bases, with 10 bases lying between them. CDR1 and CDR2 from the germline V gene are ENHRY and SYGVKD. CDR3 length equals 13 residues. The CDR3 loop reads CAISRDPAYEQYV. DNA for the CDR3: TGTGCCATCAGTAGGGACCCGGCCTACGAGCAGTACGTC.

This clonotype showed up many times. The J gene is TRBJ1-6, the V gene TRBV18, with 10 bases lining up with TRBD1. The CDR3 has 14 amino acids. The V gene end was trimmed by 4 bases and the J gene end by 8 bases; junction bases not matched to a gene: 2. Germline CDR1 KGHSH, CDR2 LQKENI. The CDR3 DNA follows: TGTGCCAGCTCACTGGACAGGGGGGATTCACCCCTCCACTTT. It yields the protein CASSLDRGDSPLHF.

This clonotype has at least ten counts. The chain joins TRBV4-2 to TRBJ2-7; unclear D gene. There are 16 residues in the CDR3. V was clipped by 0 bases and J by 1 base, with 13 bases between them. CDR1 and CDR2 (germline): LGHNA, YNFKEQ. The CDR3 sequence is CASSQDYHVGSYEQYF. CDR3 sequence (DNA): TGTGCCAGCAGCCAAGACTACCACGTCGGGTCCTACGAGCAGTACTTC.

This clonotype was seen ten or more times. The CDR3 sequence: CASRTGTGGPEAFF. The CDR3 region has the DNA TGTGCCAGCAGAACCGGGACAGGTGGGCCTGAAGCTTTCTTT. The chain joins TRBV2 to TRBJ1-1; 8 nucleotides line up with TRBD1. The CDR3 is 14 residues long. Germline lookup yields CDR1 SNHLY and CDR2 FYNNEI. V was clipped by 6 bases and J by 6 bases; unmatched bases: 9.

This clonotype was seen repeatedly, ten times or more. The V call is TRBV19, the J call TRBJ2-6; 12 bases match TRBD1. Trimming cost V 1 base and J 0 bases; bases outside gene matches: 4. Germline CDR1 and CDR2: LNHDA and SQIVND (reference sequence). The CDR3 extends over 19 amino acids. The CDR3 bases are TGTGCCAGTAGTATAGTGGGACAGGGGGCGCCCTCTGGGGCCAACGTCCTGACTTTC. It yields the protein CASSIVGQGAPSGANVLTF.

This clonotype was observed a handful of times. The genes are TRBV5-1 and TRBJ2-6; no clear D gene. Germline V gene sequence: CDR1 SGHRS, CDR2 YFSETQ. V was cut by 4 bases and J by 0 bases, with 11 bases left in between. CDR3 length: 16 residues. CDR3 sequence reads: CASSPFSLSGANVLTF. CDR3 in DNA: TGCGCCAGCAGCCCTTTCTCGCTCTCTGGGGCCAACGTCCTGACTTTC.

At least ten counts were recorded for this clonotype. The chain carries TRBV21-1 and TRBJ1-5. TRBV21-1 is labeled a pseudogene. The CDR3 contains 11 residues. CDR3 loop: CASRRSQPQHF. The CDR3 nucleotides are TGTGCCAGCAGGCGAAGTCAGCCCCAGCATTTT.

The table lists this clonotype with a few counts. The CDR3 sequence: CASKEVGPSYGYTF. The CDR3 DNA follows: TGTGCCAGCAAAGAAGTGGGTCCCTCCTATGGCTACACCTTC. The V call is TRBV27, the J call TRBJ1-2; no firm D call. CDR1 is MNHEY and CDR2 is SMNVEV in the germline V gene (reference sequence). The V gene lost 7 bases and the J gene lost 4 bases, with 16 bases spanning the gap. This CDR3 contains 14 residues.

This clonotype has at least ten counts. J is TRBJ1-1 and V is TRBV6-2 or TRBV6-3, with D hard to call. This CDR3 region has 15 residues. Trimming cost V 7 bases and J 6 bases, with 21 bases left between them. Germline V lookup: CDR1 MNHEY, CDR2 SVGEGT. The CDR3 nucleotides read TGTGCCAGCACGGGTAGAGGTTCCATTCCGCCTGAAGCTTTCTTT. This gives the protein CASTGRGSIPPEAFF.

This clonotype was picked up a small number of times. The J gene is TRBJ2-5, the V gene TRBV6-1; D possibly corresponds to TRBD1 (5 bases). The CDR3 has 17 amino acids. Germline V gene data show CDR1 as MNHNS and CDR2 as SASEGT. Trimming cost V 6 bases and J 1 base, with 21 bases left between them. The CDR3: CASSPTRSMTAQETQYF. The CDR3 DNA is TGTGCCAGCAGCCCTACGCGTAGTATGACAGCCCAAGAGACCCAGTACTTC.

This clonotype has a count of ten or more. The chain couples TRBV2 to TRBJ2-7; the D gene is possibly TRBD2 (5 bases). The V gene lost 8 bases and the J gene lost 0 bases, with 11 bases spanning the gap. This CDR3 has 13 amino acids. CDR1 and CDR2 from the germline V gene are SNHLY and FYNNEI. The CDR3 DNA reads TGTGCCAGCCAACACGGAGGCTCCTACGAGCAGTACTTC. Translated: CASQHGGSYEQYF.

This clonotype showed up many times. The V call is TRBV10-3, the J call TRBJ2-2; TRBD2 is a possible D gene (5 bases). This CDR3 comprises 12 residues. V lost 4 bases to trimming and J lost 6 bases, with 6 bases between them. Germline CDR1 is ENHRY and CDR2 is SYGVKD. CDR3 sequence: CAISGTSGELFF. CDR3 sequence (DNA): TGTGCCATCAGTGGGACTTCCGGGGAGCTGTTTTTT.

This clonotype was recorded many times. V is TRBV3-1 and J is TRBJ2-1; TRBD2 matches at 14 bases. CDR3 length equals 16 residues. Unmatched junction bases numbered 6, after V lost 2 bases and J lost 9 bases. Germline assignment: CDR1 LGHDT and CDR2 YNNKEL (reference sequence). DNA for the CDR3: TGTGCCAGCAGCCAATCCGGGACTAGCGGGAGAGGTGAGCAGTTCTTC. As protein: CASSQSGTSGRGEQFF.

This clonotype was seen ten or more times. This rearrangement joins TRBV7-6 to TRBJ2-7; D unresolved. Germline V gene sequence: CDR1 SGHVS, CDR2 FNYEAQ. CDR3 length equals 13 residues. Trimming took 0 bases from V and 4 from J, leaving 7 bases between them. CDR3 residues: CASSLALTYEQYF. DNA of the CDR3: TGTGCCAGCAGCTTAGCGTTGACATACGAGCAGTACTTC.

This clonotype was counted ten times or more. The V call is TRBV6-6, the J call TRBJ1-5; D remains unclear. The CDR3 length is 12 residues. V shed 6 bases and J shed 5 bases, with 8 bases lying between them. CDR1 and CDR2 from the germline V gene are MNHNY and SVGAGI (reference sequence). This chain's CDR3 is CASRTGDQPQHF. The CDR3 nucleotides read TGTGCCAGCAGGACGGGAGATCAGCCCCAGCATTTT.

This clonotype was detected many times. This chain uses TRBV12-3 or TRBV12-4 with TRBJ2-5; possibly TRBD1 for D (6 bases). The CDR3 length is 14 residues. V lost 5 bases, J lost 5 bases, and 15 bases lay in between. CDR3 DNA: TGTGCCAGCAGTCCCACAGGGCCGGGGGAGACCCAGTACTTC. It is translated as CASSPTGPGETQYF.

The table lists this clonotype with many counts. The rearrangement links TRBV6-1 to TRBJ1-6, with D perhaps matching TRBD1 (5 bases). The germline V gene has CDR1 MNHNS and CDR2 SASEGT. The ends were cut back, 6 bases at V and 6 bases at J, with 15 bases in the middle. The CDR3 has 15 amino acids. CDR3 bases: TGTGCCAGCAGCTCACATTCAGGGATTAATTCACCCCTCCACTTT. It yields the protein CASSSHSGINSPLHF.

The sample holds many counts of this clonotype. The rearrangement links TRBV6-1 to TRBJ2-7; TRBD2 matches 7 bases. V was pared by 7 bases and J by 7 bases, with 10 bases of the junction left unmatched. The CDR3 covers 13 residues. Germline loops: CDR1 MNHNS, CDR2 SASEGT. For the CDR3, the DNA is TGTGCCAGCACCCCGCGCGGGAGAGTGGAGCAGTACGTC. It translates to CASTPRGRVEQYV.

This clonotype was seen many times. The chain recombines TRBV7-2 with TRBJ2-1; 8 bases line up with TRBD2. Unmatched junction bases numbered 10, after V lost 3 bases and J lost 6 bases. CDR3 length: 16 residues. Germline V CDR1 and CDR2: SGHTA, FQGNSA. The CDR3 reads CASSLESGSVRNEQFF. In DNA form, the CDR3 reads TGTGCCAGCAGCTTGGAGAGCGGGAGCGTGCGCAATGAGCAGTTCTTC.

This clonotype was counted ten times or more. The chain joins TRBV11-1 to TRBJ2-3; D tentatively reads TRBD1 or TRBD2 (5 bases each). V lost 1 base to trimming and J lost 5 bases, with 10 bases between them. This CDR3 is 14 amino acids long. Germline V gene lookup returns CDR1 SGHAT and CDR2 FQDESV (reference sequence). The DNA of the CDR3 is TGTGCCAGCAGCTTAGGAGGGGCCCGAGATACGCAGTATTTT. Translated: CASSLGGARDTQYF.

This sequence joins TRBV20-1 and TRBJ1-4, with a possible D match to TRBD1 (6 bases). The CDR3 is made up of 16 amino acids. CDR1 DFQATT and CDR2 SNEGSKA come from the germline V gene (reference sequence). Trimming took 0 bases from V and 8 from J, leaving 19 bases between them. The CDR3 loop reads CSARDHRQERGEKLFF. The CDR3 coding sequence is TGCAGTGCTAGAGATCATCGACAGGAAAGGGGAGAAAAACTGTTTTTT.

This clonotype was seen repeatedly, ten times or more. The V call is TRBV7-9, the J call TRBJ2-2; 8 bases map to TRBD2. Per the germline V gene, CDR1 is SEHNR and CDR2 is FQNEAQ (reference sequence). J lost 8 bases, V lost 5 bases, and 7 bases had no gene match. This CDR3 contains 14 residues. CDR3 sequence (DNA): TGTGCCAGCAGCGTGACTAGCGCCACTGGGGAGCTGTTTTTT. It encodes CASSVTSATGELFF.

The V and J genes are TRBV14 and TRBJ2-4; TRBD1 is a possible D gene (6 bases). The CDR3 has 23 residues. V was clipped by 5 bases and J by 0 bases, with 35 bases between them. Germline CDR1 reads SGHDN; CDR2 reads FVKESK. The CDR3 spells CASSTMTGPLFWGLVLAKNIQYF. As DNA, the CDR3 is TGTGCCAGCAGCACTATGACAGGACCCTTGTTTTGGGGGTTAGTCCTAGCCAAAAACATTCAGTACTTC. The full variable domain, its missing parts supplied by reference TRBV14 and TRBJ2-4, is EAGVTQFPSHSVIEKGQTVTLRCDPISGHDNLYWYRRVMGKEIKFLLHFVKESKQDESGMPNNRFLAERTGGTYSTLKVQPAELEDSGVYFCASSTMTGPLFWGLVLAKNIQYFGAGTRLSVL.